This T cell receptor beta chain was identified in a study of shared clonotypes between healthy human individuals. Broader study findings: Only blood was sampled, and tissue TCR repertoires likely differ from blood ones.

Profiled with immunoSEQ multiplex PCR; TCRdb holds only in-frame clones, not every one. The sample shows around 510,000 clones, 95% to 96% of them seen only once. With regard to this clone: Its antigen is currently unknown.

Per the germline V gene, CDR1 is SGHTA and CDR2 is FQGNSA. The CDR3 loop spans 16 amino acids. Sequenced material: naive CD4+ T cells sorted from blood. Stated subset: CD45RA+ positively selected. The chain links TRBV7-2 to TRBJ2-5; 7 bases line up with TRBD1. The J call may be incorrect, as the DNA end agrees better with TRBJ2-7. The clonotype originates from a woman younger than 45 in good health. CDR3: CASSLESGGVSYEQYF. The CDR3 DNA sequence: TGTGCCAGCAGCTTAGAGTCAGGGGGAGTCTCCTACGAGCAGTACTTC.